A selection of T cell receptor beta chains follows, all from one sample in a study of T cell responses to AZD1222 COVID-19 vaccine. Libraries were prepared by immunoSEQ multiplex PCR; TCRdb keeps only in-frame clonotypes and omits some of them. Of about 150,000 clones in the sample, more than 85% were seen once. The sample here was peripheral blood, taken after recovery from COVID-19. These receptors were collected from an adult who had recovered from COVID-19. Both conserved end residues are part of each CDR3. The order of the fields is CDR3 protein, CDR3 DNA, clone size, V gene, J gene, D gene. The D gene is left open where the match is weak. Rows may omit the clone size; those that give it use once, few, many or a size class.

CASSLGPDTQYF	TGTGCCAGCAGCTTAGGGCCAGATACGCAGTATTTT	-	TRBV13	TRBJ2-3	-
CASSPSSRPQHF	TGTGCCAGCTCACCATCGTCCCGGCCCCAGCATTTT	-	TRBV18	TRBJ1-5	-
CATERGRQGLVNTEAFF	TGCGCAACCGAACGGGGGCGGCAGGGATTAGTGAACACTGAAGCTTTCTTT	-	TRBV10-1	TRBJ1-1	-
CATRNEPGAEQYF	TGTGCCACCAGAAACGAACCAGGGGCCGAGCAGTACTTC	-	TRBV12-3/TRBV12-4	TRBJ2-7	-
CASSTGLASETQYF	TGCGCCAGCAGCACGGGACTAGCGTCAGAGACCCAGTACTTC	-	TRBV5-1	TRBJ2-5	TRBD2
CASRLAGDTGELFF	TGTGCCAGCAGACTAGCGGGAGACACCGGGGAGCTGTTTTTT	-	TRBV6-5	TRBJ2-2	TRBD2
CASSMRLAYNEQFF	TGTGCCAGTAGTATGCGTCTAGCGTACAATGAGCAGTTCTTC	-	TRBV19	TRBJ2-1	-
CASSSGGNYGYTF	TGTGCCAGCAGTTCAGGGGGGAACTATGGCTACACCTTC	-	TRBV28	TRBJ1-2	TRBD1
CASQSDTGELFF	TGTGCCAGCCAATCGGACACCGGGGAGCTGTTTTTT	-	TRBV25-1	TRBJ2-2	-
CASSPDRTTNEKLFF	TGTGCCAGCAGTCCGGACCGGACAACTAATGAAAAACTGTTTTTT	-	TRBV2	TRBJ1-4	-
CASSQDPDPSYEQYF	TGCGCCAGCAGCCAAGATCCGGATCCTTCCTACGAGCAGTACTTC	-	TRBV4-1	TRBJ2-7	-
CASSPRGKNTEAFF	TGTGCCAGCTCACCACGGGGGAAGAACACTGAAGCTTTCTTT	-	TRBV18	TRBJ1-1	-
CASSFLLAAQETQYF	TGTGCCAGCAGCTTTTTACTAGCGGCCCAAGAGACCCAGTACTTC	-	TRBV7-2	TRBJ2-5	TRBD2
CATSRDTLEETEAFF	TGTGCCACCAGCAGGGACACCCTCGAAGAAACTGAAGCTTTCTTT	-	TRBV15	TRBJ1-1	-
CASSQGREYSPLHF	TGTGCCAGCAGCCAGGGCAGGGAATATTCACCCCTCCACTTT	-	TRBV14	TRBJ1-6	-
CAISEYRGAATGPANYGYTF	TGTGCCATCAGTGAGTATAGGGGTGCGGCTACGGGACCCGCTAACTATGGCTACACCTTC	-	TRBV10-3	TRBJ1-2	-
CASSEALNTEAFF	TGTGCCAGCAGTGAGGCGTTGAACACTGAAGCTTTCTTT	once	TRBV2	TRBJ1-1	-
CATSDSARLTGELFF	TGTGCCACCAGTGATAGTGCGCGACTCACCGGGGAGCTGTTTTTT	-	TRBV24-1	TRBJ2-2	-
CASSLGQVAKNIQYF	TGTGCCAGCAGTTTAGGCCAGGTAGCCAAAAACATTCAGTACTTC	-	TRBV28	TRBJ2-4	-
CASSLSGRTNYGYTF	TGTGCCAGCAGTTTATCGGGGCGGACTAACTATGGCTACACCTTC	-	TRBV27	TRBJ1-2	-
CAISEQRKGYGYTF	TGTGCCATCAGTGAGCAGAGAAAGGGCTATGGCTACACCTTC	-	TRBV10-3	TRBJ1-2	-
CASSLSGTLSYNEQFF	TGTGCCAGCAGCCTTAGCGGGACTCTCTCCTACAATGAGCAGTTCTTC	-	TRBV7-9	TRBJ2-1	TRBD2
CASSLLYNEQFF	TGTGCCAGCAGCTTGCTCTACAATGAGCAGTTCTTC	-	TRBV5-6	TRBJ2-1	-
CASSVGLATGEQYF	TGTGCCAGCAGCGTAGGACTAGCGACGGGCGAGCAGTACTTC	once	TRBV9	TRBJ2-7	TRBD2
CASSQTGATYEQYF	TGTGCCAGCTCGCAGACAGGGGCCACCTACGAGCAGTACTTC	-	TRBV18	TRBJ2-7	TRBD1
CASSYEQGTWNEQFF	TGTGCCAGCAGTTACGAACAGGGGACCTGGAATGAGCAGTTCTTC	-	TRBV6-5	TRBJ2-1	TRBD1
CASSLSPAGRADTQYF	TGTGCCAGCAGCTTAAGTCCGGCGGGACGGGCAGATACGCAGTATTTT	-	TRBV7-3	TRBJ2-3	-
CASRGGVNSYNEQFF	TGCGCCAGCAGGGGGGGAGTCAACTCCTACAATGAGCAGTTCTTC	-	TRBV23-1	TRBJ2-1	-
CASSEHSSGYEQYF	TGTGCCAGCAGTGAGCACAGCTCGGGGTACGAGCAGTACTTC	-	TRBV6-1	TRBJ2-7	-
CASSDFGTSVNNEQFF	TGTGCCAGCAGCGACTTCGGGACTAGCGTGAACAATGAGCAGTTCTTC	-	TRBV3-1/TRBV3-2	TRBJ2-1	TRBD2
CASSQGASGGPRAYEQYF	TGTGCCAGCAGCCAAGGCGCTAGCGGGGGGCCCCGGGCCTACGAGCAGTACTTC	-	TRBV3-1/TRBV3-2	TRBJ2-7	TRBD2
CASSLAAKGGWTEAFF	TGTGCCAGCAGCTTAGCGGCTAAGGGAGGGTGGACTGAAGCTTTCTTT	-	TRBV7-8	TRBJ1-1	-
CASSNPGSGEQYF	TGTGCCAGTAGTAATCCGGGGTCGGGAGAGCAGTACTTC	-	TRBV19	TRBJ2-7	-
CASSLLLASRSGNTIYF	TGTGCCAGCAGCCTCTTACTAGCCTCACGCTCTGGAAACACCATATATTTT	-	TRBV7-2	TRBJ1-3	-
CASSPGGGRSGELFF	TGTGCCAGCAGCCCAGGGGGGGGGCGATCCGGGGAGCTGTTTTTT	-	TRBV5-4	TRBJ2-2	-
CASSREREVETQYF	TGTGCCAGCAGCCGTGAGCGGGAGGTGGAGACCCAGTACTTC	-	TRBV7-2	TRBJ2-5	TRBD2